This entry lists 8 T cell receptor beta chains sequenced from one sample in a study of radiation and T cells in renal cell carcinoma. The table came from immunoSEQ multiplex PCR; TCRdb's copy has only in-frame clones and leaves some out. The sample yields about 150,000 clones, around 90% seen once. The time point was: baseline pretreatment blood. The sample's treatment: 15 Gy SBRT to primary tumor, nephrectomy 4 weeks later. The sequencing used blood, collected from a patient whose treatment included radiotherapy and nephrectomy. All receptors come from a woman in her 70s with renal cell carcinoma.

The CDR3 coding sequence is TGTGCCAGTAGTATAGGAGGAGGGGGCGGCAATCAGCCCCAGCATTTT. This encodes CASSIGGGGGNQPQHF. The rearrangement joins TRBV19 to TRBJ1-5, with 7 bases fitting TRBD1. Germline V CDR1 and CDR2: LNHDA, SQIVND (reference sequence). After removal of 1 base from V and 2 bases from J, the junction contained 5 bases not matched to a gene. This CDR3 region has 16 residues.

V and J are TRBV19 and TRBJ2-4, with D unclear. Germline loops: CDR1 LNHDA, CDR2 SQIVND (reference sequence). Trimming pared 2 bases from V and 8 bases from J, leaving 4 bases between. This CDR3 spans 11 amino acids. This CDR3 is CASSIKDIQYF. In DNA form, the CDR3 reads TGTGCCAGTAGTATAAAGGACATTCAGTACTTC.

This sequence joins TRBV5-4 and TRBJ1-6; D might be TRBD1 (6 bases). Per the germline V gene, CDR1 is SGHNT and CDR2 is YYREEE (reference sequence). The CDR3 has 15 residues. Between the trimmed V and J ends, which lost 4 bases and 6 bases, there was a span of 14 bases. The CDR3, as DNA: TGTGCCAGCAGCAACGCGACAGGAACTAATTCACCCCTCCACTTT. Protein sequence: CASSNATGTNSPLHF.

The chain couples TRBV19 to TRBJ1-2; D possibly corresponds to TRBD1 (5 bases). This CDR3 has 12 amino acids. The V and J ends lost 5 bases and 8 bases respectively, with 12 bases between them. CDR1 is LNHDA and CDR2 is SQIVND in the germline V gene (reference sequence). The CDR3 bases are TGTGCCAGTAGTGACAGTAGGGGAGGCTACACCTTC. Its protein product is CASSDSRGGYTF. Full variable domain (outside the CDR3, taken from reference TRBV19 and TRBJ1-2): DGGITQSPKYLFRKEGQNVTLSCEQNLNHDAMYWYRQDPGQGLRLIYYSQIVNDFQKGDIAEGYSVSREKKESFPLTVTSAQKNPTAFYLCASSDSRGGYTFGSGTRLTVV.

The genes are TRBV2 and TRBJ2-5, with D unresolved. V lost 3 bases to trimming and J lost 5 bases, with 10 bases between them. CDR1 and CDR2 from the germline V gene are SNHLY and FYNNEI. The CDR3 has 13 amino acids. The CDR3 sequence is CASSDSELETQYF. The CDR3 DNA reads TGTGCCAGCAGTGACAGTGAGTTGGAGACCCAGTACTTC. Supplemented by reference TRBV2 and TRBJ2-5, the full variable domain reads EPEVTQTPSHQVTQMGQEVILRCVPISNHLYFYWYRQILGQKVEFLVSFYNNEISEKSEIFDDQFSVERPDGSNFTLKIRSTKLEDSAMYFCASSDSELETQYFGPGTRLLVL.

V and J are TRBV6-6 and TRBJ2-3, with D possibly being TRBD1 (8 bases). The CDR3 loop spans 14 amino acids. Trimming cost V 2 bases and J 5 bases, with 11 bases left between them. CDR1 is MNHNY, CDR2 SVGAGI, per germline (reference sequence). The CDR3 DNA reads TGTGCCAGCAGTTACAACAGGGGGGGAGATACGCAGTATTTT. The encoded protein is CASSYNRGGDTQYF.

The chain employs TRBV27 and TRBJ1-6, with TRBD1 matching over 7 bases. Per the germline V gene, CDR1 is MNHEY and CDR2 is SMNVEV (reference sequence). V shed 8 bases, J shed 7 bases, and the junction held 8 bases outside the gene matches. The CDR3 is 14 amino acids. The CDR3 sequence: CASRTGPENSPLHF. In DNA, the CDR3 is TGTGCCAGCCGGACAGGCCCCGAGAATTCACCCCTCCACTTT.

V gene TRBV2 combines with J gene TRBJ2-4; tentatively, D is TRBD1 (6 bases). CDR1 and CDR2 from the germline V gene are SNHLY and FYNNEI. The CDR3 consists of 14 residues. The V end lost 3 bases, the J end lost 2 bases, and 8 bases lay between the germline ends. The CDR3 here is CASSDQGPKNIQYF. CDR3 bases: TGTGCCAGCAGTGATCAGGGGCCCAAAAACATTCAGTACTTC.